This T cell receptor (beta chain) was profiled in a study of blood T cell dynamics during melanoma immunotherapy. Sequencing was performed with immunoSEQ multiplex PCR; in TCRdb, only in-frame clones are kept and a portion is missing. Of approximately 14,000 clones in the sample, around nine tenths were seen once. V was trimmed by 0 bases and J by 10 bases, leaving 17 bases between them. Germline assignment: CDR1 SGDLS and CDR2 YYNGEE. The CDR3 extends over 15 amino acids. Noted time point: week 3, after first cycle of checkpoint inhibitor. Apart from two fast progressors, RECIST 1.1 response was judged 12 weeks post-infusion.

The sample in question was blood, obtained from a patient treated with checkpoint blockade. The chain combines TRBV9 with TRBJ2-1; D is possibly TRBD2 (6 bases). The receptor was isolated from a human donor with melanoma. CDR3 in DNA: TGTGCCAGCAGCGTAGATCACCGCGGGGTTCGGGAGCAGTTCTTC. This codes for CASSVDHRGVREQFF.